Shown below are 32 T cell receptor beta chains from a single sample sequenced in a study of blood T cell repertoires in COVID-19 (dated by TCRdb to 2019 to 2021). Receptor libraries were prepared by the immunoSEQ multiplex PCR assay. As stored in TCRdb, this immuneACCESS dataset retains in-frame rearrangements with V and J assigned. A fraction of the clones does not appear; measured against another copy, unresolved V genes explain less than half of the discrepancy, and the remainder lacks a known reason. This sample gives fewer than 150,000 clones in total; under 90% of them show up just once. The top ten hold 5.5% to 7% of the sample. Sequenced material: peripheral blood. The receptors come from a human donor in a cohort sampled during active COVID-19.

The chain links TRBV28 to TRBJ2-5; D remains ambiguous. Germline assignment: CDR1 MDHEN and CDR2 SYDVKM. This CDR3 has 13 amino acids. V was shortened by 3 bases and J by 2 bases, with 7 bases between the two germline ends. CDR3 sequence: CASSFQYQETQYF. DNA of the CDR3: TGTGCCAGCAGTTTTCAGTATCAAGAGACCCAGTACTTC.

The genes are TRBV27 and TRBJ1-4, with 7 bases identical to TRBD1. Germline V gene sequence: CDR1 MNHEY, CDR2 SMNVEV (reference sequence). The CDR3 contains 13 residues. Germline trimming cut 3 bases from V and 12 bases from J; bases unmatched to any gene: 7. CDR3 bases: TGTGCCAGCAGTTTGACAGGGATAACAGAACTGTTTTTT. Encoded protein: CASSLTGITELFF.

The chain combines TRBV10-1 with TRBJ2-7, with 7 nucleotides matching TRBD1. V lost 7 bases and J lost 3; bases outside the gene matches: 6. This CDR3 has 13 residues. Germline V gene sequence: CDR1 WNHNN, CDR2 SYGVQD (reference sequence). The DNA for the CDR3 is TGCGCCAGCAACTTTAGGACAGGCTACGAGCAGTACTTC. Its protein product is CASNFRTGYEQYF.

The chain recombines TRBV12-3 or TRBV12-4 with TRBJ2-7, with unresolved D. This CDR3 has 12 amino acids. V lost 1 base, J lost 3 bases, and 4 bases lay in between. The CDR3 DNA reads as TGTGCCAGCAGTTTAGTGAGCTACGAGCAGTACTTC. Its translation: CASSLVSYEQYF.

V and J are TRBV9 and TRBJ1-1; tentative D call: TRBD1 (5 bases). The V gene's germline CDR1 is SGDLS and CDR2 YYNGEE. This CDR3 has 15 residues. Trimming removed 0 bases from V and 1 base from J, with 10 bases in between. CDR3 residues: CASSVGAGQNTEAFF. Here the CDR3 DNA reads TGTGCCAGCAGCGTAGGGGCAGGGCAGAACACTGAAGCTTTCTTT.

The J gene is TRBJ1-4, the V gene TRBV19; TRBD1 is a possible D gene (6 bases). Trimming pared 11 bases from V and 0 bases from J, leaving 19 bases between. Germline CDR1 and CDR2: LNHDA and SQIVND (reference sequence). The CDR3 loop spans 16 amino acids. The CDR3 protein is CACARGYGATNEKLFF. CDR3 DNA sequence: TGTGCCTGCGCCAGGGGCTACGGGGCAACTAATGAAAAACTGTTTTTT. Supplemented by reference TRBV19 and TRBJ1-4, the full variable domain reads DGGITQSPKYLFRKEGQNVTLSCEQNLNHDAMYWYRQDPGQGLRLIYYSQIVNDFQKGDIAEGYSVSREKKESFPLTVTSAQKNPTAFYLCACARGYGATNEKLFFGSGTQLSVL.

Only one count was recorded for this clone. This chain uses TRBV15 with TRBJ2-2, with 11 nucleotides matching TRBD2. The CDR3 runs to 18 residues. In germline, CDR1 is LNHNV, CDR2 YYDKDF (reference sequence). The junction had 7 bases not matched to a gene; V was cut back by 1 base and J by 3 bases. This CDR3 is CATSRGRLAGRYTGELFF. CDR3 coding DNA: TGTGCCACCAGCAGAGGCCGACTAGCGGGGAGATACACCGGGGAGCTGTTTTTT.

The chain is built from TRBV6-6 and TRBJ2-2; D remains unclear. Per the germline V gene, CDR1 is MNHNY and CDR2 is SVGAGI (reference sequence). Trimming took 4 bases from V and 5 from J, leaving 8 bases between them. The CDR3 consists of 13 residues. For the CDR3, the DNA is TGTGCCAGCAGTTTAGGAGCAACCGGGGAGCTGTTTTTT. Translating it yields CASSLGATGELFF.

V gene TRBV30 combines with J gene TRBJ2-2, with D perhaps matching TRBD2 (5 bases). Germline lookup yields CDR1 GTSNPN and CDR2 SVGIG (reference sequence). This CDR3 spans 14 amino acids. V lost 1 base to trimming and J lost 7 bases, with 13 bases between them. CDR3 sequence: CAWSGLRGIGELFF. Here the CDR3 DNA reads TGTGCCTGGAGTGGACTCCGGGGTATCGGGGAGCTGTTTTTT.

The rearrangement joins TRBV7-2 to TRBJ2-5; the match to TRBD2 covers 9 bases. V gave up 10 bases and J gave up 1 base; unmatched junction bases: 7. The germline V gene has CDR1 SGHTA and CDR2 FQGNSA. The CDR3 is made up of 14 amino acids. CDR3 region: CATSLAGLQETQYF. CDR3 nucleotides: TGTGCCACCTCCCTAGCGGGGCTCCAAGAGACCCAGTACTTC.

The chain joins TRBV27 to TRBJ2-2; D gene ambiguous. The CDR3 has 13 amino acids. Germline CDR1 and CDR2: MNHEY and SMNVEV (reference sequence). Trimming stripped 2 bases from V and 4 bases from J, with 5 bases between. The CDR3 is CASSLGPTGELFF. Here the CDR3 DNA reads TGTGCCAGCAGTTTAGGGCCCACCGGGGAGCTGTTTTTT.

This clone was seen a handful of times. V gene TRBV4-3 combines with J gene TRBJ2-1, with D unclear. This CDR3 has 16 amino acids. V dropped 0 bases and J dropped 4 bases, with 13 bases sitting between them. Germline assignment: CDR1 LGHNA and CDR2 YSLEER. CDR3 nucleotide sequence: TGCGCCAGCAGCCAAGATTCCTCGGGTCAGTACAATGAGCAGTTCTTC. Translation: CASSQDSSGQYNEQFF.

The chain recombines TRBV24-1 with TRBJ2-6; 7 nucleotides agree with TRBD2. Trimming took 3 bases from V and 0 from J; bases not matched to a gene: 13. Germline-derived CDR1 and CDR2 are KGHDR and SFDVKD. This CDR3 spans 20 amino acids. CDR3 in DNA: TGTGCCACCAGTGATCCGGGGGGTAGTTTATTAGTCTCTGGGGCCAACGTCCTGACTTTC. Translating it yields CATSDPGGSLLVSGANVLTF.

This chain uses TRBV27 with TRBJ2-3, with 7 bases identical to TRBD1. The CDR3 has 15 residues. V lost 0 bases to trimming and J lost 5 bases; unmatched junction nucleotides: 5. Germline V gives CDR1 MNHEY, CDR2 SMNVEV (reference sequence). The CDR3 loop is CASSLSGTVQDTQYF. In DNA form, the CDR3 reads TGTGCCAGCAGTTTATCCGGGACAGTACAAGATACGCAGTATTTT.

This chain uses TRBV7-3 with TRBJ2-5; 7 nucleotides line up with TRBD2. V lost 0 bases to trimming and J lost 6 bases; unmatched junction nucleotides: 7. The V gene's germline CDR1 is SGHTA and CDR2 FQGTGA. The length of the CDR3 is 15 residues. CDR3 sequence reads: CASSLTGREGKTQYF. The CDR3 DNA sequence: TGTGCCAGCAGCTTAACCGGCAGGGAGGGAAAGACCCAGTACTTC.

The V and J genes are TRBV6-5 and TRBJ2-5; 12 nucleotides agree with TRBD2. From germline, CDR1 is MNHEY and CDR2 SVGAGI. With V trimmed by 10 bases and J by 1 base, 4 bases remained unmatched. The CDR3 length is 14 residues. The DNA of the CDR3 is TGTGCCACCAGACTAGCGGGGGCCCAAGAGACCCAGTACTTC. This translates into CATRLAGAQETQYF.

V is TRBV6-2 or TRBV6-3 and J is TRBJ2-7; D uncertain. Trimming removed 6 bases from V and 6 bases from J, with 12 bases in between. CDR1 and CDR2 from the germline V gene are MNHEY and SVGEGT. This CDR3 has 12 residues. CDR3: CASSPSGREQYF. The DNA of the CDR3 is TGTGCCAGCAGCCCCTCTGGGCGCGAGCAGTACTTC.

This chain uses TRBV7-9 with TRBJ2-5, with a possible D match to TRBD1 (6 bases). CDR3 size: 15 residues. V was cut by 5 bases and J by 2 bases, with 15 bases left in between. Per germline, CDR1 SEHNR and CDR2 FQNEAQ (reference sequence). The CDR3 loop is CASSRRTDLQETQYF. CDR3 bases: TGTGCCAGCAGCCGACGGACAGATCTACAAGAGACCCAGTACTTC.

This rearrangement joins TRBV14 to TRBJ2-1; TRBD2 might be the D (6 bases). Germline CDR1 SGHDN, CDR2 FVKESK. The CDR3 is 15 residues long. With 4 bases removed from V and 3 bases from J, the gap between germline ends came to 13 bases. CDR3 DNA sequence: TGTGCCAGCAGCCGCGGGGTGGGAGTCTACAATGAGCAGTTCTTC. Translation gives CASSRGVGVYNEQFF. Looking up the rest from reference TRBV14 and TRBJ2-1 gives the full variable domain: EAGVTQFPSHSVIEKGQTVTLRCDPISGHDNLYWYRRVMGKEIKFLLHFVKESKQDESGMPNNRFLAERTGGTYSTLKVQPAELEDSGVYFCASSRGVGVYNEQFFGPGTRLTVL.

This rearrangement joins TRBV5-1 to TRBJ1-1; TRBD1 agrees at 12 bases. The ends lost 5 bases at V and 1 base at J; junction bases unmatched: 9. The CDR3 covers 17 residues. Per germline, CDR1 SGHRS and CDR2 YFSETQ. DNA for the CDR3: TGCGCCAGCAGAACTTCCGGGACAGGGGGCACGAACACTGAAGCTTTCTTT. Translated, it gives CASRTSGTGGTNTEAFF.

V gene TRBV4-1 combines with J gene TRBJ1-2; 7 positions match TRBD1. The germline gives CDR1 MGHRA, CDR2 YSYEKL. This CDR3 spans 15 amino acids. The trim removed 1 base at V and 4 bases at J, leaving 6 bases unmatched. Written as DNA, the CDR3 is TGCGCCAGCAGCCAAGCAGGGGCAGGGGGCTATGGCTACACCTTC. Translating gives CASSQAGAGGYGYTF.

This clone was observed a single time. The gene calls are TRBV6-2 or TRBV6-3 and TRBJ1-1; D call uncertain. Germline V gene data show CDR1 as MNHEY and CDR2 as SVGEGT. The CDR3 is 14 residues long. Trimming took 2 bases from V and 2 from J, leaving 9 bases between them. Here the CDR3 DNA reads TGTGCCAGCAGTTACGGAGGCCCTAACACTGAAGCTTTCTTT. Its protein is CASSYGGPNTEAFF.

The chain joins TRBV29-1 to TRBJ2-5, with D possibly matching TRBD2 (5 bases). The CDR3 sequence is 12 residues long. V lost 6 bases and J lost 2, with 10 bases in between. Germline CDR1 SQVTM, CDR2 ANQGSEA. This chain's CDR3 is CSVTADQETQYF. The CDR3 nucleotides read TGCAGCGTAACAGCGGATCAAGAGACCCAGTACTTC.

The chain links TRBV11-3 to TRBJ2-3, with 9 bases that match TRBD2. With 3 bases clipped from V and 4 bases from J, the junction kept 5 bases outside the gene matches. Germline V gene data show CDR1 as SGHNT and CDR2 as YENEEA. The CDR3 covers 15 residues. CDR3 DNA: TGTGCCAGCAGCTTGTTAGCGGGGGAGGCAGATACGCAGTATTTT. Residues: CASSLLAGEADTQYF.

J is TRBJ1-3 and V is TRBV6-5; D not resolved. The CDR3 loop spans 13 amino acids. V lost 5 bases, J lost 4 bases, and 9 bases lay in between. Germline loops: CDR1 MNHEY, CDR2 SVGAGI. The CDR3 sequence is CASSRTLGNTIYF. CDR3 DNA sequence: TGTGCCAGCAGTAGGACTTTAGGAAACACCATATATTTT.

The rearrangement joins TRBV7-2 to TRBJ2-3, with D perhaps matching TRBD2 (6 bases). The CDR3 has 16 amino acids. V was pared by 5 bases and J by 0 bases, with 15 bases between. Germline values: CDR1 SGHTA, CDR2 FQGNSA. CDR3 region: CASSQSGSLSTDTQYF. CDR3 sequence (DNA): TGTGCCAGCAGCCAAAGCGGGTCACTTAGCACAGATACGCAGTATTTT.

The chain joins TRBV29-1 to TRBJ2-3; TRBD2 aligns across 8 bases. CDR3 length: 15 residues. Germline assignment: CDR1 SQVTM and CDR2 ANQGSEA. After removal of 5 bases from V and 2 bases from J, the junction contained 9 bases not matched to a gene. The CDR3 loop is CSVSWRGDHTDTQYF. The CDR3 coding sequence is TGCAGCGTTTCCTGGCGGGGGGATCACACAGATACGCAGTATTTT.

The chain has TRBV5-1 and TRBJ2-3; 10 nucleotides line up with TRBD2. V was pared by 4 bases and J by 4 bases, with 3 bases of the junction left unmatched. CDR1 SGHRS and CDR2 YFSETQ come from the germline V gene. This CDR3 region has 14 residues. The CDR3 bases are TGCGCCAGCAGCCCAAGCGGGGGGGCAGATACGCAGTATTTT. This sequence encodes CASSPSGGADTQYF.

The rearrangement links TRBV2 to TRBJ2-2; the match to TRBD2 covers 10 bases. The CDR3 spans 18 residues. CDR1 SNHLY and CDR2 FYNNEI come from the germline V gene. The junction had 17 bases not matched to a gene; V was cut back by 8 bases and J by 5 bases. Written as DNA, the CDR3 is TGTGCCAGCGGCGGCTGGGAGCGGGGGGGTCCGCGGACCGGGGAGCTGTTTTTT. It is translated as CASGGWERGGPRTGELFF. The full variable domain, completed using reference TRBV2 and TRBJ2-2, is EPEVTQTPSHQVTQMGQEVILRCVPISNHLYFYWYRQILGQKVEFLVSFYNNEISEKSEIFDDQFSVERPDGSNFTLKIRSTKLEDSAMYFCASGGWERGGPRTGELFFGEGSRLTVL.

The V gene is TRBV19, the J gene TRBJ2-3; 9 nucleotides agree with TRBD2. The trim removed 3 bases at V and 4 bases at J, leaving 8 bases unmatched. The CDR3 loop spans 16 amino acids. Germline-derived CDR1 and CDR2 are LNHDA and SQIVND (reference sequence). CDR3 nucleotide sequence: TGTGCCAGTAGTATCAAGGCGGGGGGGCGCTCAGATACGCAGTATTTT. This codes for CASSIKAGGRSDTQYF.

For the CDR3, the DNA is TGTGCCAGTAGCGTACCAGGGGGCGCGGGTCAGCCCCAGCATTTT. It is translated as CASSVPGGAGQPQHF. This rearrangement joins TRBV19 to TRBJ1-5; 8 nucleotides align to TRBD1. V gave up 6 bases and J gave up 6 bases; unmatched junction bases: 10. The CDR3 runs 15 residues. Looked up from germline, CDR1 is LNHDA and CDR2 is SQIVND (reference sequence).

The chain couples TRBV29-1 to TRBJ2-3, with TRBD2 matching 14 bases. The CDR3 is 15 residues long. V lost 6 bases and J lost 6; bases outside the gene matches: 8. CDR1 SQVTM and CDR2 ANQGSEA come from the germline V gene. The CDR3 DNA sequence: TGCAGCGTGGCGACTAGCGGGGGGGTTACGGATACGCAGTATTTT. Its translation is CSVATSGGVTDTQYF.